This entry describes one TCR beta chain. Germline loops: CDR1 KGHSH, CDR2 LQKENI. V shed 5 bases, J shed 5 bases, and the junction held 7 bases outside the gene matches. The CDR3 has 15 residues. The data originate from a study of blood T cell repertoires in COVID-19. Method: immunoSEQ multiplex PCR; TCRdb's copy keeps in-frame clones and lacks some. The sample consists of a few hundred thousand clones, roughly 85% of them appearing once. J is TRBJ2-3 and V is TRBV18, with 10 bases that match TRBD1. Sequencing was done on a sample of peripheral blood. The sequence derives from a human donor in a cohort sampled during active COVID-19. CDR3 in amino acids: CASSSRDRGGDTQYF. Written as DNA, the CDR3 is TGTGCCAGCTCATCCCGGGACAGGGGTGGAGATACGCAGTATTTT.